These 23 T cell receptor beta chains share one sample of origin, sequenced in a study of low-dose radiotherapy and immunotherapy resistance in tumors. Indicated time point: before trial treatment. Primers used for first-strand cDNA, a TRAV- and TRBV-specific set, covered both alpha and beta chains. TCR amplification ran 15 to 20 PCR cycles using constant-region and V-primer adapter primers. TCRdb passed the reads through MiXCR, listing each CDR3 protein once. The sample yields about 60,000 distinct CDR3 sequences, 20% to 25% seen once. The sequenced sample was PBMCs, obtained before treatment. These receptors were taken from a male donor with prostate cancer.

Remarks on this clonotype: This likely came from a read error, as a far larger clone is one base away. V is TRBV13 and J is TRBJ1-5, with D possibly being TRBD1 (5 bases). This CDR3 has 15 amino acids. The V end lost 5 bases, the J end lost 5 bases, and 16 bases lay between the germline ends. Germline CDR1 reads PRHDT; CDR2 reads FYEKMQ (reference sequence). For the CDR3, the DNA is TGTGCCAGCAGCCACAATCGACAGACCCATCAGCCCCAGCATTTT. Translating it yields CASSHNRQTHQPQHF.

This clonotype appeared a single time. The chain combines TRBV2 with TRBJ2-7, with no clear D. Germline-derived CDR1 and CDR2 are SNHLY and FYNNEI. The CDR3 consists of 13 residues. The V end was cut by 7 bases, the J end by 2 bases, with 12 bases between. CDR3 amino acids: CASTGSLPYEQYF. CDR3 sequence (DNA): TGTGCCAGCACGGGCAGCCTTCCCTACGAGCAGTACTTC.

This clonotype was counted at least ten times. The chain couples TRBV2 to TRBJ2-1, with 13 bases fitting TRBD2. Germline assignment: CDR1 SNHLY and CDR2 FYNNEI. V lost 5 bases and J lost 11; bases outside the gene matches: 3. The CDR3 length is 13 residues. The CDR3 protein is CASSRTSGGKQFF. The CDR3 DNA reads TGTGCCAGCAGTAGGACTAGCGGGGGAAAGCAGTTCTTC.

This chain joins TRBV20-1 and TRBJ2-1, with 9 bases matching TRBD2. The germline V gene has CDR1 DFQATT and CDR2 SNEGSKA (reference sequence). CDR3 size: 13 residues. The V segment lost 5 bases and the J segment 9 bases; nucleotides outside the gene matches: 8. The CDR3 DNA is TGCAGTGCTGCGGGGGGGAGCGGGAGTGAGCAGTTCTTC. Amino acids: CSAAGGSGSEQFF.

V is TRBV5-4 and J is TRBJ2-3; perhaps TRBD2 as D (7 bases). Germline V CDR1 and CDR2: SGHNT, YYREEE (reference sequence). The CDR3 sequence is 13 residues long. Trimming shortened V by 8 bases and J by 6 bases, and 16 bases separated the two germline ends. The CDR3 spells CASGGGLLDTQYF. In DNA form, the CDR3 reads TGTGCCAGTGGGGGGGGGCTTTTGGATACGCAGTATTTT.

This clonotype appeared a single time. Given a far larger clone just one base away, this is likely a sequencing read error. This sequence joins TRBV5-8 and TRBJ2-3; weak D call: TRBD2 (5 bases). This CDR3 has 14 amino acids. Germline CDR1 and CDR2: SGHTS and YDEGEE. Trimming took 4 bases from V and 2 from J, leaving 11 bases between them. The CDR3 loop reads CASSRGVSTDTQYF. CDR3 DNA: TGTGCCAGCAGCCGGGGTGTCTCCACAGATACGCAGTATTTT.

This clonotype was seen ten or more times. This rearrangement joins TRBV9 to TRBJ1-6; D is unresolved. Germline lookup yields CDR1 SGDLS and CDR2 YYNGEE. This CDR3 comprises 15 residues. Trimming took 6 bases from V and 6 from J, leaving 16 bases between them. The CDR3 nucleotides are TGTGCCAGCACCCCCGAGGGAGGCAGTAATTCACCCCTCCACTTT. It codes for CASTPEGGSNSPLHF.

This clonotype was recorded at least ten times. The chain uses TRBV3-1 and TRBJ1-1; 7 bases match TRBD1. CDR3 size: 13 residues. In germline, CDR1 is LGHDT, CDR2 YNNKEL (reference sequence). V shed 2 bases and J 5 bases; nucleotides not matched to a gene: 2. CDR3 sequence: CASSQQQGTEAFF. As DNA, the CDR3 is TGTGCCAGCAGCCAACAACAGGGGACTGAAGCTTTCTTT.

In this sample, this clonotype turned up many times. The CDR3 DNA follows: TGTGCCAGCAGCAGTTTCCGAGATACGCAGTATTTT. Its translation: CASSSFRDTQYF. The V and J genes are TRBV9 and TRBJ2-3; D uncertain. This CDR3 has 12 amino acids. Germline CDR1 is SGDLS and CDR2 is YYNGEE. The V and J ends lost 4 bases and 5 bases respectively, with 8 bases between them.

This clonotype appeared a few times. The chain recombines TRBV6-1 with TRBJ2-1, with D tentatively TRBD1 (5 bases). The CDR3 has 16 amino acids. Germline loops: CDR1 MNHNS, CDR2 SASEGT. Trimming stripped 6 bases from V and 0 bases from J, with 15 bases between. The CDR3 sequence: CASSPDTLNSYNEQFF. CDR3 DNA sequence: TGTGCCAGCAGCCCGGACACTCTAAACTCCTACAATGAGCAGTTCTTC.

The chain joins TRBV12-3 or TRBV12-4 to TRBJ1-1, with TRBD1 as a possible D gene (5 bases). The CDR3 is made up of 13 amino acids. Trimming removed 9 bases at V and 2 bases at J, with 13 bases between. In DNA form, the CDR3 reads TGTGCCAGTTTTGACAGTTACAACACTGAAGCTTTCTTT. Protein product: CASFDSYNTEAFF.

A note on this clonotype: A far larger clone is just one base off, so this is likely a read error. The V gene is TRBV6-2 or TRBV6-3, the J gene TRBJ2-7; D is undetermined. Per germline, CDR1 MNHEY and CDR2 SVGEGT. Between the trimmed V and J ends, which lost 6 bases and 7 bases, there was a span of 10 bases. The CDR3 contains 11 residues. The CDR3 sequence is CASRSILEQYF. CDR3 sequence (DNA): TGTGCCAGCAGGAGCATCCTTGAGCAGTACTTC.

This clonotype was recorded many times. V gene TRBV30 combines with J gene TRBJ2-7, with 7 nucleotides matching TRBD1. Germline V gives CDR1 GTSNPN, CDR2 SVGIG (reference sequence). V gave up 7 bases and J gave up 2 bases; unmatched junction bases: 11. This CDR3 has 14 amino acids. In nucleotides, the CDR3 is TGTGCCTCGCTACAACAGGGGAAGCCCTACGAGCAGTACTTC. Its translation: CASLQQGKPYEQYF. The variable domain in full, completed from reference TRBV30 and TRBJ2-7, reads SQTIHQWPATLVQPVGSPLSLECTVEGTSNPNLYWYRQAAGRGLQLLFYSVGIGQISSEVPQNLSASRPQDRQFILSSKKLLLSDSGFYLCASLQQGKPYEQYFGPGTRLTVT.

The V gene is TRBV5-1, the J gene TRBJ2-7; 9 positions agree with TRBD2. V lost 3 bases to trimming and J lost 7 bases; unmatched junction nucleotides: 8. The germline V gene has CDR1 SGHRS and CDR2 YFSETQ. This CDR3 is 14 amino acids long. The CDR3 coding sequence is TGCGCCAGCAGCTCAATAGCGGGAGCGGAAGAGCAGTACTTC. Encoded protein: CASSSIAGAEEQYF.

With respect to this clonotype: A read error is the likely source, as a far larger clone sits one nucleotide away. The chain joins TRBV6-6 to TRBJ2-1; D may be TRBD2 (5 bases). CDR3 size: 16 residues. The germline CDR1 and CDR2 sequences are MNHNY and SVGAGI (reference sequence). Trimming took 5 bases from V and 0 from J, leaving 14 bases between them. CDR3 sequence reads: CASSEAAGDSYNEQFF. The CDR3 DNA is TGTGCCAGCAGTGAAGCGGCGGGTGACTCCTACAATGAGCAGTTCTTC.

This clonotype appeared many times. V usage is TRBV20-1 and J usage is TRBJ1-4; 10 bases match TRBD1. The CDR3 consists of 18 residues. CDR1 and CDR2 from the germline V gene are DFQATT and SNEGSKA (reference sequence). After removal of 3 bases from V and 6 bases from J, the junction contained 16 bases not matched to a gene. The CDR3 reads CSARVRDRGTLGDEKLFF. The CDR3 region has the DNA TGCAGTGCTAGGGTCCGGGACAGGGGAACCCTAGGGGATGAAAAACTGTTTTTT.

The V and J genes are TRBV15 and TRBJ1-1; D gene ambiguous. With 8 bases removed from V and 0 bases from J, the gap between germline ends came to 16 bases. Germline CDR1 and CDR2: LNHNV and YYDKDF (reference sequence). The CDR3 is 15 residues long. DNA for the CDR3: TGTGCCACCTCCAGAGGCACAGCGATGAACACTGAAGCTTTCTTT. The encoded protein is CATSRGTAMNTEAFF. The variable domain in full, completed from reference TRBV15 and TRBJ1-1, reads DAMVIQNPRYQVTQFGKPVTLSCSQTLNHNVMYWYQQKSSQAPKLLFHYYDKDFNNEADTPDNFQSRRPNTSFCFLDIRSPGLGDTAMYLCATSRGTAMNTEAFFGQGTRLTVV.

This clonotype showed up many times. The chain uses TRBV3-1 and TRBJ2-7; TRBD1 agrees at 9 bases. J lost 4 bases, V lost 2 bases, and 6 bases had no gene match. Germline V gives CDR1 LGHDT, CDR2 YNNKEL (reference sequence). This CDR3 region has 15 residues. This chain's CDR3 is CASSQRQGVQYEQYF. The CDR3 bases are TGTGCCAGCAGCCAACGACAGGGGGTACAGTACGAGCAGTACTTC.

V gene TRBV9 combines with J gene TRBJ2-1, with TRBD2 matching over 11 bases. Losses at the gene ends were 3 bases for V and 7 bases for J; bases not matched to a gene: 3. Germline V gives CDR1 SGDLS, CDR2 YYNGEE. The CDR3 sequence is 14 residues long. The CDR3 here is CASSGASGGNEQFF. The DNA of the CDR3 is TGTGCCAGCAGCGGCGCTAGCGGGGGGAATGAGCAGTTCTTC.

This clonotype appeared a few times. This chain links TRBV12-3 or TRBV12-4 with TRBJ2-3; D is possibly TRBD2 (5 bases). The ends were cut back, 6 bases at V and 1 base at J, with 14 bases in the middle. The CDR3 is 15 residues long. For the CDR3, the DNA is TGTGCCAGCAGCGGAACTAGTTCCCGCACAGATACGCAGTATTTT. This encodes CASSGTSSRTDTQYF.

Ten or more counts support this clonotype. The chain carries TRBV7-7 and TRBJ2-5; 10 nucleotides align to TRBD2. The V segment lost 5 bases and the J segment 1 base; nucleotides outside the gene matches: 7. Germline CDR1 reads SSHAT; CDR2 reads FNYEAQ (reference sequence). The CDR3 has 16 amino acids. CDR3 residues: CASSPSSGSFQETQYF. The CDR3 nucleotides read TGTGCCAGCAGCCCCTCTAGCGGGAGCTTCCAAGAGACCCAGTACTTC.

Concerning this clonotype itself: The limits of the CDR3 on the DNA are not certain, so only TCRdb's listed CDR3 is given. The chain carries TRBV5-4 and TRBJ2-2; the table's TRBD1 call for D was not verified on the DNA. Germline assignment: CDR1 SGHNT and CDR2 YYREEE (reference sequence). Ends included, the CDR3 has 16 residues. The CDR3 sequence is CASTRRGADTGELFFF.

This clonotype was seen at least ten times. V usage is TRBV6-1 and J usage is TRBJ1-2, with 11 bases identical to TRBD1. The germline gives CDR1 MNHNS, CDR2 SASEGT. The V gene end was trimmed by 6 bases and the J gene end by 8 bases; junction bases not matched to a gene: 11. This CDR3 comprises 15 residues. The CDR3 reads CASSTGQGATLGYTF. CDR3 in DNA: TGTGCCAGCAGCACAGGACAGGGGGCGACCCTCGGCTACACCTTC.